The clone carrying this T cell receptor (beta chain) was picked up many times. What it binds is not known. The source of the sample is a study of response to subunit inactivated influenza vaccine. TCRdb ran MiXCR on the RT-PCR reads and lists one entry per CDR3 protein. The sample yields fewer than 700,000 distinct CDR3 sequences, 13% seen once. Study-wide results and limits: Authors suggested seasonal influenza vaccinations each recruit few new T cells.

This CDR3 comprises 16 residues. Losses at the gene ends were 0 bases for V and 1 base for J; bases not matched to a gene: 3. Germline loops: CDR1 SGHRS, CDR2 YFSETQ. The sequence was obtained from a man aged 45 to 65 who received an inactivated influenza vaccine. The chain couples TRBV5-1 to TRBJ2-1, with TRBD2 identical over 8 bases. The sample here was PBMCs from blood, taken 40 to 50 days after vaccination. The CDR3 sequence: CASSLASSGSYNEQFF. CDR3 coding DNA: TGCGCCAGCAGCTTGGCCTCTAGCGGGTCCTACAATGAGCAGTTCTTC.